This T cell receptor beta chain is from a study of CD8+CD57+ T cells in acquired aplastic anemia. Using genomic DNA as the template, TCR beta VDJ and CDR3 profiling was carried out. TCRdb re-called the reads through MiXCR, storing one row per CDR3 protein. The table shows more than 150,000 distinct CDR3 sequences, with approximately 48% occurring only once. CD8+CD57+ cell expansion had been shown by flow cytometry in patients chosen for sequencing. Trimming stripped 6 bases from V and 8 bases from J, with 19 bases between. In germline, CDR1 is SNHLY, CDR2 FYNNEI. This CDR3 is built from 14 residues. Input material: sorted CD4+, CD8+, or CD8+CD57+ T cells (not recorded which) from PBMCs. This sequence originates from a human donor with aplastic anemia. The chain couples TRBV2 to TRBJ1-2, with D perhaps matching TRBD1 (6 bases). The DNA for the CDR3 is TGTGCCAGCAGCTCGACAGGAGTCGACTGGGGCTACACCTTC. It codes for CASSSTGVDWGYTF.